The following is a T cell receptor beta chain sequence with its context. Its antigen remains unidentified. These data are taken from a study of STAT5B mutations in CD4+ large granular lymphocyte leukemia. Study overall: Among healthy donors, a particular HLA allele went with more CDR3 'QG' motifs.

Sequenced by immunoSEQ multiplex PCR; TCRdb stores in-frame clones only, minus some. The table lists about 31,000 clones, just over 75% of them singletons. General observations from the study: Main leukemic clonotypes were patient-specific, but 20% to 25% appeared at low frequency elsewhere.

The CDR3 has 13 amino acids. Germline V gene lookup returns CDR1 ENHRY and CDR2 SYGVKD. Trimming at V came to 6 bases and at J to 5 bases, leaving 2 bases not matched to a gene. This receptor was taken from a human donor in good health. The sample consisted of CD4+ T cells from blood buffy coats. The V call is TRBV10-3, the J call TRBJ2-7; TRBD1 matches 12 bases. In nucleotides, the CDR3 is TGTGCCATCAGGGGACAGGGGGCGCACGAGCAGTACTTC. It codes for CAIRGQGAHEQYF.